The source of this T cell receptor beta chain is a study of patients and donors after allogeneic stem cell transplantation. TCRdb independently ran MiXCR on the RT-PCR reads; one entry per CDR3 protein. Found here are about 960,000 distinct CDR3 sequences, more than 15% of them singletons; the top ten hold 5.5% to 6.5%. Germline values: CDR1 KGHDR, CDR2 SFDVKD. This CDR3 has 13 residues. V lost 11 bases, J lost 8 bases, and 9 bases stayed unmatched. V usage is TRBV24-1 and J usage is TRBJ1-4; 8 positions match TRBD1. This clonotype originated in a human donor who was either an allogeneic HSCT recipient or a stem cell or donor lymphocyte infusion donor (not recorded which). It is not recorded whose cells these are; they may come from a transplant donor. Sequencing was carried out using blood, either unsorted or a sorted T cell fraction (not recorded which). The CDR3 loop reads CASQGALGEKLFF. The CDR3, as DNA: TGTGCCAGTCAGGGGGCCCTTGGCGAAAAACTGTTTTTT.